This TCR beta chain appears in the sequencing data of a study of T cells after yellow fever vaccination. Points from the study as a whole: A minor fraction of clonotypes spanned both CD4 and CD8 compartments.

One entry per CDR3 protein results from TCRdb running MiXCR on the 5' RACE reads. Of approximately 130,000 distinct CDR3 sequences listed, approximately 14% are singletons. In germline, CDR1 is SEHNR, CDR2 FQNEAQ (reference sequence). The CDR3 length is 14 residues. V dropped 5 bases and J dropped 4 bases, with 12 bases sitting between them. About this clonotype: Its antigen is unidentified.

The receptor was derived from a man between 18 and 35 years old who received the YFV17D yellow fever vaccine. The chain uses TRBV7-9 and TRBJ1-5; possible D gene TRBD1, 5 bases. The source material was CD8+ T cells sorted from PBMCs, sampled 5 days after the yellow fever booster vaccination. The CDR3 here is CASSRDAGNQPQHF. The DNA of the CDR3 is TGTGCCAGCAGCCGGGACGCGGGGAATCAGCCCCAGCATTTT.